This TCR beta chain was recorded in a study of T cell responses to AZD1222 COVID-19 vaccine. The method was immunoSEQ multiplex PCR; TCRdb's version includes in-frame clones alone and lacks a portion of them. The sample has roughly 80,000 clones, over 75% seen once. There are 12 residues in the CDR3. Trimming shortened V by 2 bases and J by 4 bases, and 5 bases separated the two germline ends. Note on this clone: What it binds is unknown.

General study points: Repertoire samples came only from after the peak T cell response. The donor cohort was predominantly white British with a female majority, and clonal diversity may have been underestimated. Baseline testing showed seropositivity in only six AZD1222 recipients.

This material consisted of peripheral blood, taken on day 0 of MenACWY control vaccination. The rearrangement links TRBV12-3 or TRBV12-4 to TRBJ1-2; D call uncertain. This clonotype was obtained from an adult in good health. The CDR3 DNA reads as TGTGCCAGCAGTTTAAGGGTCTATGGCTACACCTTC. Amino acid sequence: CASSLRVYGYTF.